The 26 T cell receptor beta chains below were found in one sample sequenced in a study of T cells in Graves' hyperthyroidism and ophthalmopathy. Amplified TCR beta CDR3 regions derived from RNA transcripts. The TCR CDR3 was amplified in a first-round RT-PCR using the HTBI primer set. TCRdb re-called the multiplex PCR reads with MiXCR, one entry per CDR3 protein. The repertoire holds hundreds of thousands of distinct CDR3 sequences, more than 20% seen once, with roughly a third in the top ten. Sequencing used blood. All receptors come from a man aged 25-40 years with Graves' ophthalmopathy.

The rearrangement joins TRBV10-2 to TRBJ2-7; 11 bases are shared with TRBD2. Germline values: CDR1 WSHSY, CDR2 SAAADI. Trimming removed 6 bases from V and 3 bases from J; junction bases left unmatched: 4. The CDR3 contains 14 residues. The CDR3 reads CASRQLAGDYEQYF. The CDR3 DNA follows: TGCGCCAGCAGACAACTAGCGGGAGACTACGAGCAGTACTTC.

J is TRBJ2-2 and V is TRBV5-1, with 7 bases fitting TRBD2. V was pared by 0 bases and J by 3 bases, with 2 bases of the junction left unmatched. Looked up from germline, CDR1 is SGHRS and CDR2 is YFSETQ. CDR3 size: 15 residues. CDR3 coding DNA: TGCGCCAGCAGCTTGGTTCTAGCGGACACCGGGGAGCTGTTTTTT. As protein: CASSLVLADTGELFF.

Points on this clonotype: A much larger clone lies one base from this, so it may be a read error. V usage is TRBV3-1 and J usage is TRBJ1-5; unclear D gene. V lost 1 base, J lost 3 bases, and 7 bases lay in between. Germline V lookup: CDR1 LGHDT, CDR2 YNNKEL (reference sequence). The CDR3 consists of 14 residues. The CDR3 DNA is TGTGCCAGCAGCCAAGGCGACACCAATCAGCCCCAGCATTTT. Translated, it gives CASSQGDTNQPQHF.

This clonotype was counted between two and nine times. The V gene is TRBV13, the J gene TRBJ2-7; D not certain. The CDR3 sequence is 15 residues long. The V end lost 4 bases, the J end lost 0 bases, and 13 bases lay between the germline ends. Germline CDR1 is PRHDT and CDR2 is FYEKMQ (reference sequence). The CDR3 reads CASSSIYGDSYEQYF. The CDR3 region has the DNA TGTGCCAGCAGCTCCATTTATGGGGACTCCTACGAGCAGTACTTC.

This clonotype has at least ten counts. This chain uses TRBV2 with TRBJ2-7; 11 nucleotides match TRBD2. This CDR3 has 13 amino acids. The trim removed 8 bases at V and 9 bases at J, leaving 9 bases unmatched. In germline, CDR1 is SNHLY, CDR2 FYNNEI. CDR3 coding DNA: TGTGCCAGCCTGGGACTAGCGGAGAACTGGCAGTACTTC. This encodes CASLGLAENWQYF. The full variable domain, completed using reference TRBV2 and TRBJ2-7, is EPEVTQTPSHQVTQMGQEVILRCVPISNHLYFYWYRQILGQKVEFLVSFYNNEISEKSEIFDDQFSVERPDGSNFTLKIRSTKLEDSAMYFCASLGLAENWQYFGPGTRLTVT.

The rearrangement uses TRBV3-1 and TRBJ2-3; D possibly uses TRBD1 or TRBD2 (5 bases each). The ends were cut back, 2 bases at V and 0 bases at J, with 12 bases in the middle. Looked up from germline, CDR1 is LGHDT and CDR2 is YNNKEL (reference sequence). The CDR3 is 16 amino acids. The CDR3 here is CASSQYGDQSTDTQYF. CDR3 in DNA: TGTGCCAGCAGCCAATATGGGGACCAGAGCACAGATACGCAGTATTTT.

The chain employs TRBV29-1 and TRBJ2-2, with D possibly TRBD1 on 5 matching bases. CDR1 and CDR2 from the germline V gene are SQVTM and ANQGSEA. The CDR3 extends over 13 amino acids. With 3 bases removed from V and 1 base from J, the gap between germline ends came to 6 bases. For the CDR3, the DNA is TGCAGCGTTGACAGGGTGAACACCGGGGAGCTGTTTTTT. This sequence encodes CSVDRVNTGELFF.

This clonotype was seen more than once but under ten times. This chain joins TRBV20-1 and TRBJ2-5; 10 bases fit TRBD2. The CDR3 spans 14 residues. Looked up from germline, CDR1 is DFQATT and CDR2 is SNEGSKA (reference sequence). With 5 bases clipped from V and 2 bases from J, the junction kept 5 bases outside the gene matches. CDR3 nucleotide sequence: TGCAGTGCTCCAATAGCGGGAGGACAAGAGACCCAGTACTTC. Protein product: CSAPIAGGQETQYF.

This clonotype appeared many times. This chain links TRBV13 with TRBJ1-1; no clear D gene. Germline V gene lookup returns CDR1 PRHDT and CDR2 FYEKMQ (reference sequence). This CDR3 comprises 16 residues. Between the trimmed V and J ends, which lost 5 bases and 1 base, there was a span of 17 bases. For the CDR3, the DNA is TGTGCCAGCAGCCGCCTCAAAAAGGACGGGAACACTGAAGCTTTCTTT. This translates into CASSRLKKDGNTEAFF.

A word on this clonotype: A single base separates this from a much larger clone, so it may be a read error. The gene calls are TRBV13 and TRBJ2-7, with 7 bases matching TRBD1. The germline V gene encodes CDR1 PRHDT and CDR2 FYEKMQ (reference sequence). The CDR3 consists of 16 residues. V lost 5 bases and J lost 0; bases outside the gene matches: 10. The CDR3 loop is CASSLQGNVRSYEQYF. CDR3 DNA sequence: TGTGCCAGCAGCCTACAGGGGAACGTCCGCTCCTACGAGCAGTACTTC.

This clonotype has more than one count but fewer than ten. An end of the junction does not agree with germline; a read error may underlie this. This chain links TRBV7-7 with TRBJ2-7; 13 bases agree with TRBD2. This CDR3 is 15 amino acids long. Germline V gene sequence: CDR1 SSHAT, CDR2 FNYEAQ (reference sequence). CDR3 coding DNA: TGTGCTAGCAGCCCCGGGACTAGCGGGAATAACGAGCAGTACTTC. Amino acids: CASSPGTSGNNEQYF.

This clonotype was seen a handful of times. The CDR3 DNA follows: TGTGCCAGCAGTTCCTCGTCCCGGGGACTCAAATTTATCGCGAACACCGGGGAGCTGTTTTTT. This gives the protein CASSSSSRGLKFIANTGELFF. The chain carries TRBV27 and TRBJ2-2; D possibly corresponds to TRBD2 (6 bases). Germline CDR1 and CDR2: MNHEY and SMNVEV (reference sequence). The V and J ends lost 4 bases and 0 bases respectively, with 27 bases between them. The CDR3 has 21 residues.

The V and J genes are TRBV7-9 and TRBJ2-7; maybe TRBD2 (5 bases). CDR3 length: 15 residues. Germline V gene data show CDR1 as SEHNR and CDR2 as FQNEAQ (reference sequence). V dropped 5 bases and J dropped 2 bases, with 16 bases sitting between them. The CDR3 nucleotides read TGTGCCAGCAGCACCCCCGGGATAGAAGCCTACGAGCAGTACTTC. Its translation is CASSTPGIEAYEQYF.

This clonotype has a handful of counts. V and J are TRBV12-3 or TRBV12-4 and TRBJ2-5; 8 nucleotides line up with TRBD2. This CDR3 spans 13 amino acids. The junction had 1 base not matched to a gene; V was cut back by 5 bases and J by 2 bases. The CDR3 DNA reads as TGTGCCAGCAGTCGACTAGCGCAAGAGACCCAGTACTTC. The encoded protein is CASSRLAQETQYF.

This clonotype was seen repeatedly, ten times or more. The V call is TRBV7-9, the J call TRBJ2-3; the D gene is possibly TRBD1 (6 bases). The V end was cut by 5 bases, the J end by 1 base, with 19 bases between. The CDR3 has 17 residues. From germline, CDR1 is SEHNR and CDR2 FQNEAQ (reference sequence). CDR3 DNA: TGTGCCAGCAGCACTCGAACAGGGAAAAGAGGCACAGATACGCAGTATTTT. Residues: CASSTRTGKRGTDTQYF.

CDR3 DNA: TGCAGTGCGACCGATAGTACAGGGGGCAGGCAGCCCCAGCATTTT. Translated, it gives CSATDSTGGRQPQHF. The chain joins TRBV20-1 to TRBJ1-5; 9 nucleotides line up with TRBD1. Per the germline V gene, CDR1 is DFQATT and CDR2 is SNEGSKA (reference sequence). V lost 6 bases, J lost 7 bases, and 13 bases stayed unmatched. This CDR3 spans 15 amino acids.

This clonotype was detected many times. CDR3 sequence: CSARARGGIYEQYF. As DNA, the CDR3 is TGCAGTGCTAGAGCGCGGGGGGGGATATACGAGCAGTACTTC. The rearrangement uses TRBV20-1 and TRBJ2-7, with 9 positions matching TRBD2. V gave up 1 base and J gave up 4 bases; unmatched junction bases: 5. CDR3 length: 14 residues. Germline V gene data show CDR1 as DFQATT and CDR2 as SNEGSKA (reference sequence).

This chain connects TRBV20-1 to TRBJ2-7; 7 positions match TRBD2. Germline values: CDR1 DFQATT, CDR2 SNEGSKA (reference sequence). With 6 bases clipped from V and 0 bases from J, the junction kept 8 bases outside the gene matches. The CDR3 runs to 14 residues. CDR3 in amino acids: CSARDYRSSYEQYF. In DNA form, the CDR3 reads TGCAGTGCACGGGACTATCGGAGCTCCTACGAGCAGTACTTC.

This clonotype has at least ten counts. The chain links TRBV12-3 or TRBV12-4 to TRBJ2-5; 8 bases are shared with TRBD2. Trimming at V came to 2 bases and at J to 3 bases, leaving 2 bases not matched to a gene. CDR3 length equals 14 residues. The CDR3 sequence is CASSLREGEETQYF. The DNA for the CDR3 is TGTGCCAGCAGTTTACGGGAGGGAGAAGAGACCCAGTACTTC.

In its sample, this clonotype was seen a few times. Here the CDR3 reads CASSYRFPDEQFF. The CDR3 DNA reads as TGTGCCAGCAGTTACCGGTTTCCAGATGAGCAGTTCTTC. The J gene is TRBJ2-1, the V gene TRBV6-5; the D is unclear. CDR1 and CDR2 (germline): MNHEY, SVGAGI. Trimming removed 2 bases from V and 8 bases from J, with 10 bases in between. The CDR3 has 13 residues.

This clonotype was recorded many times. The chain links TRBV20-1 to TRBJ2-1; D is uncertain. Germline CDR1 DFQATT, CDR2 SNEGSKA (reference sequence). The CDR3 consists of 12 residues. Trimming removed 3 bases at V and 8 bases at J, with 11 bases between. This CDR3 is CSARGNGHEQFF. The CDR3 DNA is TGCAGTGCTAGGGGGAACGGCCATGAGCAGTTCTTC.

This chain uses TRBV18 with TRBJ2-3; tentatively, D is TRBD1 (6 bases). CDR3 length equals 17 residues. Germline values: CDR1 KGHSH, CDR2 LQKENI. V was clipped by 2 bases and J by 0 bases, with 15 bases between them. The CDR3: CASSPVGTRSSTDTQYF. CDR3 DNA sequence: TGTGCCAGCTCACCAGTAGGGACACGGTCTAGCACAGATACGCAGTATTTT.

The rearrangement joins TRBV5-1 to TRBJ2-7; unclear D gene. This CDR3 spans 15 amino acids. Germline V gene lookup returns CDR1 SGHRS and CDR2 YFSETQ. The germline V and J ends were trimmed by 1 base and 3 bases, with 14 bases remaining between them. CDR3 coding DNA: TGCGCCAGCAGCTTGAACGGGCCGGAAGACTACGAGCAGTACTTC. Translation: CASSLNGPEDYEQYF. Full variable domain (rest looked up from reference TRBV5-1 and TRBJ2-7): KAGVTQTPRYLIKTRGQQVTLSCSPISGHRSVSWYQQTPGQGLQFLFEYFSETQRNKGNFPGRFSGRQFSNSRSEMNVSTLELGDSALYLCASSLNGPEDYEQYFGPGTRLTVT.

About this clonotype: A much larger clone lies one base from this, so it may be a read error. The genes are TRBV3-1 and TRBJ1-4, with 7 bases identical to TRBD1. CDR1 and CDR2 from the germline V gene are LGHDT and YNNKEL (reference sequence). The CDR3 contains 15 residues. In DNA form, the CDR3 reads TGTGCCAGCGGCCAGCCGGGACAGCTAAATGAAAAACTGTTTTTT. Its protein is CASGQPGQLNEKLFF.

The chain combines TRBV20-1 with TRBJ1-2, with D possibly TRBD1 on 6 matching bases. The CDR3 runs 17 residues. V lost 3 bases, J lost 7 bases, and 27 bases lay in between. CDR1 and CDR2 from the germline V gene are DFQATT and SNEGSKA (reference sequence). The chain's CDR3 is CSARAQTFRGGEVGYTF. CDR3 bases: TGCAGTGCTAGGGCGCAAACCTTCAGGGGAGGAGAGGTTGGCTACACCTTC.

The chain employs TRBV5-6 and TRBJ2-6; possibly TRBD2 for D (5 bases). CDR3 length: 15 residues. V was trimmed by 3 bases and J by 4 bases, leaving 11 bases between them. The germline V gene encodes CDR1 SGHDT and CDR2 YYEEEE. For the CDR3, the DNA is TGTGCCAGCAGCTCGGGGTACACCGGGGCCAACGTCCTGACTTTC. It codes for CASSSGYTGANVLTF.